This record looks at one T cell receptor (beta chain) sequence and its context. Repertoires were generated with immunoSEQ multiplex PCR, while TCRdb's copy carries only in-frame clones and drops some. This sample has roughly 80,000 clones, with roughly 94% found just once. The sample originates from a study of technical replicates of blood from a handful of donors. This receptor was obtained from a human donor in good health. The source material was T cells isolated from PBMCs.

The CDR3 DNA sequence: TGTGCCAGCAGCCCGTCCTACGAGCAGTACTTC. It translates to CASSPSYEQYF. The gene calls are TRBV13 and TRBJ2-7; D remains ambiguous. From germline, CDR1 is PRHDT and CDR2 FYEKMQ (reference sequence). Trimming pared 5 bases from V and 1 base from J, leaving 3 bases between. This CDR3 has 11 amino acids.